This T cell receptor (beta chain) was recorded in a study of blood T cell repertoires in COVID-19. Study-level background: Acute and convalescent COVID-19 specimens originated in the United States, Italy and Spain. The cDNA or gDNA used as material had been derived from T cells, B-cell-depleted T cells, or PBMCs.

The method was immunoSEQ multiplex PCR; TCRdb's version includes in-frame clones alone and lacks a portion of them. This sample carries 200,000 to 300,000 clones, 82% of them seen once, and the ten largest clones take around 12%. CDR3 length equals 14 residues. Per germline, CDR1 SGHRS and CDR2 YFSETQ. The V and J ends lost 6 bases and 6 bases, in that order; junction bases with no gene match: 9. This clonotype originated in a woman aged 55-69 years with active or convalescent COVID-19. This chain links TRBV5-1 with TRBJ1-1, with 9 bases identical to TRBD1. Sequencing used peripheral blood. The CDR3 coding sequence is TGCGCCAGCAACCCAGGCACAGGGGGCGCTGAAGCTTTCTTT. Translation gives CASNPGTGGAEAFF. The variable domain in full, with the rest retrieved from reference TRBV5-1 and TRBJ1-1, is KAGVTQTPRYLIKTRGQQVTLSCSPISGHRSVSWYQQTPGQGLQFLFEYFSETQRNKGNFPGRFSGRQFSNSRSEMNVSTLELGDSALYLCASNPGTGGAEAFFGQGTRLTVV.